This T cell receptor beta chain was captured by sequencing in a study of regulatory T cells in long-lasting Graves disease. Study-wide background: Persistence in Graves' disease required over 5 years of antithyroid drugs plus positive TSH receptor antibodies. The study's findings and limits: Accuracy was possibly reduced by small sample size. Persistent disease showed a preference for TRBV28, TRBJ1-2 and TRBJ2-5.

J was trimmed by 3 bases and V by 7 bases; bases with no gene match: 8. The CDR3 consists of 14 residues. This clonotype was seen at least ten times. Its antigen is not identified. Indicated time point: persistent/refractory GD, antithyroid drugs over 5 years with positive TRAb. PBMC RNA was the source of the TCR library. Construction of the TCR beta libraries employed iRepertoire HTBI primers in conjunction with Arm-PCR of CDR3 regions. TCRdb re-analysed the multiplex PCR reads in MiXCR, keeping a single row per CDR3 protein. The table lists some 430,000 distinct CDR3 sequences, 20% to 25% of them singletons, with around 7% in the top ten.

The sample was peripheral blood mononuclear cells (PBMCs), taken when the disease was refractory, from a patient treated with antithyroid drugs. The rearrangement links TRBV12-3 or TRBV12-4 to TRBJ1-1; 7 bases align to TRBD1. The clonotype was recovered from a female donor with Graves disease. The CDR3 region has the DNA TGTGCCAGCAATCTACAGGGGCGGGACACTGAAGCTTTCTTT. Protein product: CASNLQGRDTEAFF.